The present T cell receptor (beta chain) was sequenced within a study of patients and donors after allogeneic stem cell transplantation. TCRdb reprocessed the RT-PCR reads via MiXCR and lists one record per CDR3 protein. Of 87,000 or so distinct CDR3 sequences listed, approximately 5.2% are singletons. The CDR3 loop spans 15 amino acids. Germline values: CDR1 DFQATT, CDR2 SNEGSKA (reference sequence). Losses at the gene ends were 4 bases for V and 8 bases for J; bases not matched to a gene: 12. This clonotype showed up many times. The rearrangement joins TRBV20-1 to TRBJ2-3, with 10 bases that match TRBD2. The sequencing sample was made of blood, either unsorted or a sorted T cell fraction (not recorded which). This receptor was identified in a human donor who was either an allogeneic HSCT recipient or a stem cell or donor lymphocyte infusion donor (not recorded which). It is not recorded whose cells these are; they may come from a transplant donor. The CDR3 bases are TGCAGTGCTACCAAGCTAGCGGGGGTGGGGCGTACGCAGTATTTT. Translated, it gives CSATKLAGVGRTQYF.